This T cell receptor beta chain was obtained from a study of CD8+ T cells in alopecia areata. Turning to the study itself: The drug, oral tofacitinib, was given to treated patients at 5 to 10 mg twice daily.

Study-wide points: Links between baseline CD8+ expansion and response need larger treated cohorts. There were also resident alphabeta T cells of normal skin sequenced in scalp samples. Many expanded lesional clones remained in scalp and blood on tofacitinib.

Concerning this clone itself: Its cognate antigen is unknown.

Treatment here: oral pan-JAK inhibitor, 5-10 mg twice daily. V gave up 0 bases and J gave up 2 bases; unmatched junction bases: 4. The CDR3 is made up of 16 amino acids. Looked up from germline, CDR1 is LGHNA and CDR2 is YNFKEQ. It was cDNA, reverse transcribed from extracted RNA, that served as the sequencing template. The repertoire was sequenced with immunoSEQ multiplex PCR; TCRdb's copy has only in-frame clones and lacks some. The top ten clones hold around 25% of a sample with roughly 110,000 clones, 65% to 85% of them seen once. Material: CD8+ T cells sorted from blood, obtained at week 24, from a patient treated with tofacitinib. The sequence was collected from a human donor with alopecia areata. The rearrangement links TRBV4-2 to TRBJ2-7; 10 bases fit TRBD2. CDR3 bases: TGTGCCAGCAGCCAAGAAACTAGCGGGGCCCCCTACGAGCAGTACTTC. As protein: CASSQETSGAPYEQYF.